The clone carrying this T cell receptor (beta chain) turned up a few times. Antigen specificity is unknown. A single record per CDR3 protein comes from TCRdb applying MiXCR to the reads. The repertoire holds 700,000 to 850,000 distinct CDR3 sequences, 32% seen once, with around 12% in the top ten. Germline V gives CDR1 MDHEN, CDR2 SYDVKM. CDR3 length: 13 residues. J lost 2 bases, V lost 7 bases, and 1 base had no gene match. This specimen comes from a study of T cell repertoires in cytomegalovirus infection. At the level of the study: Both recently identified HLA-C-restricted and well-studied HLA-B-restricted CMV epitopes were used in the study. Evidence of both CMV infection and a matching HLA type came from public TCR beta signatures.

V is TRBV28 and J is TRBJ2-7; 11 nucleotides agree with TRBD2. The starting material was cultured CD8+ T cells from PBMCs, obtained from culture after CMV antigen stimulation. The receptor comes from a human donor in good health (CMV status not recorded). Some clones in this sample may be carry-over from other donors' samples. The CDR3 region has the DNA TGTGCCAGCACTAGCGGGGGGACCTACGAGCAGTACGTC. Residues: CASTSGGTYEQYV.